This TCR beta chain was obtained from a study of CD8+CD57+ T cells in acquired aplastic anemia. CDR3 and TCR beta VDJ profiling relied on a genomic DNA template. TCRdb redid the calling of the reads with MiXCR, one entry per CDR3 protein. The table records 150,000 to 200,000 distinct CDR3 sequences, more than 45% of them present only once. Notes on the study in general: Between patients and controls, around 30 CD8+ CDR3 sequences were found in common.

In this sample, this clonotype turned up many times. As yet, its antigen is unknown. Before being chosen for sequencing, patients had shown CD8+CD57+ cell expansion by flow cytometry. The sequencing input was sorted CD4+, CD8+, or CD8+CD57+ T cells (not recorded which) from PBMCs. The TCR comes from a human donor with aplastic anemia.

CDR3 protein: CASTGTGSNEQYF. Written as DNA, the CDR3 is TGTGCCAGCACAGGGACAGGGAGCAACGAGCAGTACTTC. The V call is TRBV6-1, the J call TRBJ2-7; TRBD1 matches at 9 bases. The CDR3 spans 13 residues. CDR1 and CDR2 (germline): MNHNS, SASEGT. V gave up 7 bases and J gave up 5 bases; unmatched junction bases: 6.